This T cell receptor beta chain was identified in a study of a mutant IDH1 vaccine in newly diagnosed glioma. Overall study: Either 4-6 weeks after radiotherapy alone or alongside temozolomide, vaccination was begun. Treated patients had a mean age of approximately 40 years and a roughly 60% male, approximately 38% female split.

Turning to this clone: Its target is not known.

Only in-frame clones appear in the TCRdb table, and some are missing; sequencing was by immunoSEQ multiplex PCR. The table shows around 30,000 clones, with almost 90% occurring only once. The CDR3 consists of 11 residues. Looked up from germline, CDR1 is GTSNPN and CDR2 is SVGIG (reference sequence). The junction had 7 bases not matched to a gene; V was cut back by 7 bases and J by 7 bases. The time point here: week 11, during vaccination. Alongside topical imiquimod, each dose of vaccine comprised 300 ug of mutant IDH1 20-mer peptide. Material: PBMCs, obtained from a glioma patient whose treatment included an IDH1 peptide vaccine. The clonotype comes from a man aged 18 to 30 with glioma. The V and J genes are TRBV30 and TRBJ2-7, with TRBD1 matching 7 bases. The CDR3 sequence: CASMTGREQYF. CDR3 nucleotide sequence: TGTGCCTCCATGACAGGGCGGGAGCAGTACTTC.